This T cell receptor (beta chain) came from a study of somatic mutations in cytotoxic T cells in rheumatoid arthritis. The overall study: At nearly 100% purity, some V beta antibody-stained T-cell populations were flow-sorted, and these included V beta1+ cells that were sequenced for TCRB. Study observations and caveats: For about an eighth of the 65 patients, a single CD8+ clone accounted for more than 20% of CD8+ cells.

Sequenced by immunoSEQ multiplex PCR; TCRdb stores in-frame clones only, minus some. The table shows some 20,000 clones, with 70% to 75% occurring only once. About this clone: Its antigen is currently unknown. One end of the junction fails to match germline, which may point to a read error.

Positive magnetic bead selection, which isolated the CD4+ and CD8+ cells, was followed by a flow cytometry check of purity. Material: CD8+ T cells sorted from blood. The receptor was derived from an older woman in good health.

CDR3 sequence (DNA): TGTGCCAGCAGCTTGCGCAGGTTCCACACTGGAGCTTTCTTT. As protein: CASSLRRFHTGAFF. The rearrangement links TRBV5-4 to TRBJ1-1, with D unresolved. The CDR3 consists of 14 residues. Germline CDR1 and CDR2: SGHNT and YYREEE (reference sequence).